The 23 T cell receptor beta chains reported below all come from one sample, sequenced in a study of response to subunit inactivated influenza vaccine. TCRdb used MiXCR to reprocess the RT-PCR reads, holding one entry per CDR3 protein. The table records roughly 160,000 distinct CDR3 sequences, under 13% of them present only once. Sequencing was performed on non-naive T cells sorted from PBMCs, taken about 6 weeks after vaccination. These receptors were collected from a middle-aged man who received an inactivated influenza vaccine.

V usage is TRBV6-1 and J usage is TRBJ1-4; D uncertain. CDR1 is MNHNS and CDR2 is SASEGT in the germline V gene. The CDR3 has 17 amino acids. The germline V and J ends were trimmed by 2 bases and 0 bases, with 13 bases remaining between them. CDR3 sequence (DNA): TGTGCCAGCAGTGAATACGGGAGTTTTACAACTAATGAAAAACTGTTTTTT. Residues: CASSEYGSFTTNEKLFF.

DNA of the CDR3: TGTGCCTGGGGTCCGAAATCCACAGATACGCAGTATTTT. Translated: CAWGPKSTDTQYF. J is TRBJ2-3 and V is TRBV30; the D is unclear. CDR3 length: 13 residues. V gave up 5 bases and J gave up 2 bases, with 11 bases separating them. The germline V gene encodes CDR1 GTSNPN and CDR2 SVGIG (reference sequence).

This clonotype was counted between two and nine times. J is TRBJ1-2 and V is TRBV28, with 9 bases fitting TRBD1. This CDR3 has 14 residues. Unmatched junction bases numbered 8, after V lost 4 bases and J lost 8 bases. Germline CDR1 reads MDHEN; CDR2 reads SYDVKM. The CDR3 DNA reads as TGTGCCAGCAGTTCCGGACAGGGGACGGACGGCTACACCTTC. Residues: CASSSGQGTDGYTF.

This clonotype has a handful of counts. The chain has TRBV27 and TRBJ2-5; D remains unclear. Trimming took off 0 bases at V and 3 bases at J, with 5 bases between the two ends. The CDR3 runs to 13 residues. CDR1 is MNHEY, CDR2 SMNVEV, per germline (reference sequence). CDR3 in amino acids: CASSLSVEETQYF. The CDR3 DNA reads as TGTGCCAGCAGTTTATCGGTGGAAGAGACCCAGTACTTC.

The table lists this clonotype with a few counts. In DNA form, the CDR3 reads TGTGCCAGCAGCTTACGGACAGGGCCAGGCAATGAGCAGTTCTTC. It codes for CASSLRTGPGNEQFF. The gene calls are TRBV11-2 and TRBJ2-1; TRBD1 aligns across 8 bases. V lost 2 bases, J lost 6 bases, and 6 bases stayed unmatched. Germline loops: CDR1 SGHAT, CDR2 FQNNGV. The CDR3 spans 15 residues.

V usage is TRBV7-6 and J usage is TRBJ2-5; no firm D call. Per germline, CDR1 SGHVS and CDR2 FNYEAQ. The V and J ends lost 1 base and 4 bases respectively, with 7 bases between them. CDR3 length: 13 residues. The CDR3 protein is CASSLGRPETQYF. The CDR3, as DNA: TGTGCCAGCAGCTTAGGGCGCCCAGAGACCCAGTACTTC.

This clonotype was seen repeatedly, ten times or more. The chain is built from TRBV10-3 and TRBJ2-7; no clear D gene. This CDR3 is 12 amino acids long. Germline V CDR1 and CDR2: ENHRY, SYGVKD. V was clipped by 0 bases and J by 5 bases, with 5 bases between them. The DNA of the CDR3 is TGTGCCATCAGTGAGTCCTTGCACGAGCAGTACTTC. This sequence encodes CAISESLHEQYF.

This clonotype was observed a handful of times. For the CDR3, the DNA is TGCAGTGCTAGAGTCGGACTAGAGTGGCAGTTCTTC. This translates into CSARVGLEWQFF. The rearrangement uses TRBV20-1 and TRBJ2-1, with 7 positions matching TRBD2. The ends lost 1 base at V and 12 bases at J; junction bases unmatched: 6. CDR3 size: 12 residues. From germline, CDR1 is DFQATT and CDR2 SNEGSKA (reference sequence).

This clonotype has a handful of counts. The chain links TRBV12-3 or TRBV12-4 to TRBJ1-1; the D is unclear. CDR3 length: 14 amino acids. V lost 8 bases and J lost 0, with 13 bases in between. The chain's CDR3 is CASRIRSMNTEAFF. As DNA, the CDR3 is TGTGCCAGCCGAATTAGATCCATGAACACTGAAGCTTTCTTT.

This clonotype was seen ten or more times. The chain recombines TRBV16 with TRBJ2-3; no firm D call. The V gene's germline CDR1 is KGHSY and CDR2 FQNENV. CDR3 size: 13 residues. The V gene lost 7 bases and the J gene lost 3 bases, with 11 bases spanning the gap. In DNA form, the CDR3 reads TGTGCCAGCACCCTTGTTCGGACAGATACGCAGTATTTT. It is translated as CASTLVRTDTQYF.

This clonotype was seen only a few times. CDR3 sequence: CASSESTGELFF. The CDR3, as DNA: TGTGCCAGCAGCGAGAGTACCGGGGAGCTGTTTTTT. V and J are TRBV9 and TRBJ2-2; no reliable D call. Germline CDR1 is SGDLS and CDR2 is YYNGEE. The CDR3 spans 12 residues. V was cut by 3 bases and J by 5 bases, with 5 bases left in between.

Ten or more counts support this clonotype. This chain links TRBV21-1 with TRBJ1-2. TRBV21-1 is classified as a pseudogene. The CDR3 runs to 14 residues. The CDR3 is CASSLLITQGIYTF. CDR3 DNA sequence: TGTGCCAGCAGCCTGCTTATAACGCAAGGAATCTACACCTTC.

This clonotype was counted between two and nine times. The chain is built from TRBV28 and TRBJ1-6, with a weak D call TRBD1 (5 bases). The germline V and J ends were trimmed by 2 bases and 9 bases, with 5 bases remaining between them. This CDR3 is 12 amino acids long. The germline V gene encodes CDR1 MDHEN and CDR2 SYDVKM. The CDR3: CASSLTGSPLHF. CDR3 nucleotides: TGTGCCAGCAGTTTAACAGGTTCACCCCTCCACTTT.

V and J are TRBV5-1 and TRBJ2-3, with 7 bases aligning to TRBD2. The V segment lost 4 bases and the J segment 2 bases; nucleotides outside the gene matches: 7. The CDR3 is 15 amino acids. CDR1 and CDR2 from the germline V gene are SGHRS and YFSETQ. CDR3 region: CASSLGGSNTDTQYF. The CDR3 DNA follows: TGCGCCAGCAGCCTGGGCGGGAGCAACACAGATACGCAGTATTTT.

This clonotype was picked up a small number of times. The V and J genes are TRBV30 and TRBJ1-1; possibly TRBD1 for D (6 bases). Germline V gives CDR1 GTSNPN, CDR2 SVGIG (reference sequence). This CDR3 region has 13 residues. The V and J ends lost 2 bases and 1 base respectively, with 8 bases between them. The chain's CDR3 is CAWSPQGNTEAFF. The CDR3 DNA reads TGTGCCTGGAGTCCACAGGGGAACACTGAAGCTTTCTTT. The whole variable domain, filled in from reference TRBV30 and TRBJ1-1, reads SQTIHQWPATLVQPVGSPLSLECTVEGTSNPNLYWYRQAAGRGLQLLFYSVGIGQISSEVPQNLSASRPQDRQFILSSKKLLLSDSGFYLCAWSPQGNTEAFFGQGTRLTVV.

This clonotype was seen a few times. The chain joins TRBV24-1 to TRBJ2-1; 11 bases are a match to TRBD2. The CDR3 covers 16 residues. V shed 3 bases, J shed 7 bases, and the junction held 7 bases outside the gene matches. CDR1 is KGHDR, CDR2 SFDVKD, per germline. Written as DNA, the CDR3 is TGTGCCACCAGTGATCCGACTAGCGGGAAAGGGAATGAGCAGTTCTTC. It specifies CATSDPTSGKGNEQFF.

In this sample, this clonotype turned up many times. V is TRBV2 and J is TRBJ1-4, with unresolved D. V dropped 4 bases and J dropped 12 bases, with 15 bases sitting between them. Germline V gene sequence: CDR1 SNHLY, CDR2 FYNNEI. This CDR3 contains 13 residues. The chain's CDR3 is CASSVGQMLELFF. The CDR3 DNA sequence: TGTGCCAGCAGTGTCGGGCAGATGTTGGAACTGTTTTTT.

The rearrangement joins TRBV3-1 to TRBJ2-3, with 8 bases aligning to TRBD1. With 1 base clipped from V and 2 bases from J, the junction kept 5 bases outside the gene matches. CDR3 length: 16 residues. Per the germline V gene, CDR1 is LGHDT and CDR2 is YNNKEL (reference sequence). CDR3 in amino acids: CASSQGTGSATDTQYF. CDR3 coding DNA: TGTGCCAGCAGCCAAGGGACAGGGAGTGCCACAGATACGCAGTATTTT.

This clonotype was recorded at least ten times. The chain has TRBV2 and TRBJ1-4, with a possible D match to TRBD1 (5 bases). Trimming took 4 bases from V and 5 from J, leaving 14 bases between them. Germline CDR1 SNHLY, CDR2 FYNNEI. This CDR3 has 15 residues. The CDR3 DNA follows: TGTGCCAGCAGTGGAGGAGACAGCCTAAATGAAAAACTGTTTTTT. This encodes CASSGGDSLNEKLFF.

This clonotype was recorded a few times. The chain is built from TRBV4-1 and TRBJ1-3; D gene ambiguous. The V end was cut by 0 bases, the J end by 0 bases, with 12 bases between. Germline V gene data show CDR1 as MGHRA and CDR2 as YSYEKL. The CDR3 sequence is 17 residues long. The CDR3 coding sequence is TGCGCCAGCAGCCAAGATCTGTTCCGGGGCTCTGGAAACACCATATATTTT. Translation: CASSQDLFRGSGNTIYF.

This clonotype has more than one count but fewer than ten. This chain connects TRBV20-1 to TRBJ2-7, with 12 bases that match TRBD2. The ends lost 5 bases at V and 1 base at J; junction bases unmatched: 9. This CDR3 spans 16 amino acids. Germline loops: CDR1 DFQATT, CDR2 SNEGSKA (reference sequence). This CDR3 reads CSAPDWTSGTSYEQYF. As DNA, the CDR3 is TGCAGTGCTCCCGATTGGACTAGCGGGACTTCCTACGAGCAGTACTTC.

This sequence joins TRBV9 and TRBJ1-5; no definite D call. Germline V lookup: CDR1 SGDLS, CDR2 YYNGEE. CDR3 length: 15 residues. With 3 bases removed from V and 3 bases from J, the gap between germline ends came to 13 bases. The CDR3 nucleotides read TGTGCCAGCAGCGCTTCATCGGGGATCAATCAGCCCCAGCATTTT. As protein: CASSASSGINQPQHF.

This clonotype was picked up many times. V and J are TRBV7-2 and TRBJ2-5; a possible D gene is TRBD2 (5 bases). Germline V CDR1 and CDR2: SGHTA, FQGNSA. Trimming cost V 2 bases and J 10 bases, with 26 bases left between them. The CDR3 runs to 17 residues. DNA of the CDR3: TGTGCCAGCAGCTTAATGCTCCCAGGAGGCAGTTCATTTATCCAGTACTTC. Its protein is CASSLMLPGGSSFIQYF.